The source of this T cell receptor (beta chain) is a study of shared clonotypes between healthy human individuals. Only in-frame clones appear in the TCRdb table, and some are missing; sequencing was by immunoSEQ multiplex PCR. The sample records 2 million to 2.5 million clones, more than 85% being singletons. Germline V gene data show CDR1 as SGHRS and CDR2 as YFSETQ. CDR3 length: 18 residues. Trimming took off 4 bases at V and 0 bases at J, with 19 bases between the two ends. As concerns this clone: Antigen: not known.

Study-wide points: In this cohort, only blood was sampled, and tissue repertoires likely differ.

Recent acute infections and vaccinations were absent in the healthy HIV-negative adult donors. Every contributor of samples was a Caucasian grown-up residing in Nashville, Tennessee. The clonotype comes from a man younger than 30 in good health. Some clones in this sample may be carry-over from other donors' samples. Sample: naive CD4+ T cells from PBMCs. Documented subset: CD45RA+ positively selected. The chain uses TRBV5-1 and TRBJ1-4, with D possibly being TRBD1 (5 bases). The CDR3 nucleotides are TGCGCCAGCAGCCCCCGTCCGTTGGGGGTTGCAACTAATGAAAAACTGTTTTTT. Its translation: CASSPRPLGVATNEKLFF.